Below are 9 T cell receptor beta chains sequenced from a single sample in a study of cytomegalovirus exposure and HLA in healthy donors. Both 60 Vbeta primers and 13 Jbeta primers went into the PCR. The repertoire was sequenced with immunoSEQ multiplex PCR; TCRdb's copy has only in-frame clones and lacks some. The sample holds 120,000 or so clones; around 77% are singletons and the top ten take roughly 3.5%. Material for sequencing was PBMCs. Receptors were obtained from a human donor in good health.

For the CDR3, the DNA is TGTGCCAGCAGTTACTCTACAGGGCGCTCTGGAAACACCATATATTTT. This gives the protein CASSYSTGRSGNTIYF. The chain uses TRBV6-5 and TRBJ1-3, with D possibly being TRBD1 (6 bases). The CDR3 runs to 16 residues. CDR1 and CDR2 from the germline V gene are MNHEY and SVGAGI. V shed 0 bases and J shed 0 bases, with 9 bases lying between them.

The V and J genes are TRBV7-2 and TRBJ2-5; D remains unclear. CDR1 and CDR2 (germline): SGHTA, FQGNSA. The length of the CDR3 is 14 residues. Trimming cost V 3 bases and J 9 bases, with 17 bases left between them. The CDR3 DNA reads as TGTGCCAGCAGCTTCGGGTCTATCGGCTCGGCCCAGTACTTC. Its translation is CASSFGSIGSAQYF. Looking up the rest from reference TRBV7-2 and TRBJ2-5 gives the full variable domain: GAGVSQSPSNKVTEKGKDVELRCDPISGHTALYWYRQSLGQGLEFLIYFQGNSAPDKSGLPSDRFSAERTGGSVSTLTIQRTQQEDSAVYLCASSFGSIGSAQYFGPGTRLLVL.

The V gene is TRBV27, the J gene TRBJ2-3; possibly TRBD2 for D (6 bases). The V end was cut by 3 bases, the J end by 3 bases, with 13 bases between. This CDR3 region has 15 residues. Germline V gene sequence: CDR1 MNHEY, CDR2 SMNVEV (reference sequence). The CDR3 DNA reads as TGTGCCAGCAGTTTCGGGGAGGAGTGGACAGATACGCAGTATTTT. The encoded protein is CASSFGEEWTDTQYF.

The V and J genes are TRBV29-1 and TRBJ2-3, with D tentatively TRBD2 (6 bases). CDR1 is SQVTM, CDR2 ANQGSEA, per germline. The CDR3 spans 14 residues. V was trimmed by 3 bases and J by 0 bases, leaving 10 bases between them. The CDR3: CSVEGGTSTDTQYF. In DNA, the CDR3 is TGCAGCGTTGAGGGCGGGACCAGCACAGATACGCAGTATTTT.

The chain uses TRBV7-2 and TRBJ2-5; no clear D. Trimming took off 5 bases at V and 9 bases at J, with 13 bases between the two ends. Germline CDR1 and CDR2: SGHTA and FQGNSA. The CDR3 extends over 12 amino acids. The CDR3 DNA reads TGTGCCAGCAGCCCCCGTGAGTCGGCCCAGTACTTC. Translated: CASSPRESAQYF.

The chain has TRBV15 and TRBJ2-5; D call uncertain. The CDR3 is 14 residues long. Looked up from germline, CDR1 is LNHNV and CDR2 is YYDKDF (reference sequence). Trimming stripped 0 bases from V and 2 bases from J, with 7 bases between. CDR3 in amino acids: CATSRELLQETQYF. The DNA of the CDR3 is TGTGCCACCAGCAGAGAATTACTTCAAGAGACCCAGTACTTC.

This chain links TRBV5-4 with TRBJ2-2, with 14 bases identical to TRBD2. The CDR3 sequence is 16 residues long. Germline V gives CDR1 SGHNT, CDR2 YYREEE (reference sequence). After removal of 5 bases from V and 5 bases from J, the junction contained 5 bases not matched to a gene. The CDR3 here is CASRSGTSGRTGELFF. DNA of the CDR3: TGTGCCAGCAGATCCGGGACTAGCGGGAGAACCGGGGAGCTGTTTTTT.

V is TRBV6-6 and J is TRBJ2-7, with TRBD2 identical over 11 bases. V was clipped by 1 base and J by 2 bases; unmatched bases: 4. This CDR3 has 16 residues. Germline values: CDR1 MNHNY, CDR2 SVGAGI (reference sequence). The CDR3 region has the DNA TGTGCCAGCAGTTACTTCCTTAGCGGGAGGGCCTACGAGCAGTACTTC. Its protein product is CASSYFLSGRAYEQYF.

The CDR3 loop is CASGLWGHEQFF. In DNA form, the CDR3 reads TGTGCCAGCGGGCTGTGGGGCCATGAGCAGTTCTTC. This chain links TRBV2 with TRBJ2-1; possible D gene TRBD1, 5 bases. The CDR3 has 12 amino acids. CDR1 and CDR2 from the germline V gene are SNHLY and FYNNEI. The ends were cut back, 8 bases at V and 8 bases at J, with 13 bases in the middle.